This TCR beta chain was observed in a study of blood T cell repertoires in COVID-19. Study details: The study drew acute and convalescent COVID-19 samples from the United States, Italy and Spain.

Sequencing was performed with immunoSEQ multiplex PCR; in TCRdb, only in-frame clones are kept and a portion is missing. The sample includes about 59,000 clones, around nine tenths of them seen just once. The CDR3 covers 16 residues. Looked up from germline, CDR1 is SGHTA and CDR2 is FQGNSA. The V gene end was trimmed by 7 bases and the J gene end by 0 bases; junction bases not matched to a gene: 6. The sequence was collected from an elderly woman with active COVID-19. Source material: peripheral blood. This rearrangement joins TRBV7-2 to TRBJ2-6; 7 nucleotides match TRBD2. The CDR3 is CASIPGGSSGANVLTF. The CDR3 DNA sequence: TGTGCCAGCATCCCCGGCGGGAGCTCTGGGGCCAACGTCCTGACTTTC. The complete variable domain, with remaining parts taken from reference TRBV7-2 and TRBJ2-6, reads GAGVSQSPSNKVTEKGKDVELRCDPISGHTALYWYRQSLGQGLEFLIYFQGNSAPDKSGLPSDRFSAERTGGSVSTLTIQRTQQEDSAVYLCASIPGGSSGANVLTFGAGSRLTVL.